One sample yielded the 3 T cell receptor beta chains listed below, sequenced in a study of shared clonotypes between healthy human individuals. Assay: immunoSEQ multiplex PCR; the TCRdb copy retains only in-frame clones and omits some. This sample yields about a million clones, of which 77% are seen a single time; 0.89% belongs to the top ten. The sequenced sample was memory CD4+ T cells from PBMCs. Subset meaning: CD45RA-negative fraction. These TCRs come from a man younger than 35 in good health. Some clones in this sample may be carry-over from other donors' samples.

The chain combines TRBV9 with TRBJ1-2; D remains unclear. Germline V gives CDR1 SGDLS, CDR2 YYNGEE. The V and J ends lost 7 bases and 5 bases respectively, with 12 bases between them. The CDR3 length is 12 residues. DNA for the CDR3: TGTGCCAGCGGGCAGATCGGGTATGGCTACACCTTC. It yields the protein CASGQIGYGYTF.

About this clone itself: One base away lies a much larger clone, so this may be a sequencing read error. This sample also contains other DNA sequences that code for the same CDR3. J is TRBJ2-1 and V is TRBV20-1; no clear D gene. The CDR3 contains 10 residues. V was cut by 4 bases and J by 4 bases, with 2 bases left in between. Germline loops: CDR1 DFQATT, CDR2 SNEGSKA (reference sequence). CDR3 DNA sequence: TGCAGTGCTATTTACAATGAGCAGTTCTTC. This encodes CSAIYNEQFF.

The CDR3 DNA reads as TGCGCCAGCAGCTTGGGACAGGGGGCGGCCGATGGCTACACCTTC. This gives the protein CASSLGQGAADGYTF. The J gene is TRBJ1-2, the V gene TRBV5-1; TRBD1 aligns across 10 bases. Germline V gene sequence: CDR1 SGHRS, CDR2 YFSETQ. With V trimmed by 0 bases and J by 6 bases, 5 bases remained unmatched. The CDR3 has 15 amino acids. Full variable domain (missing parts from reference TRBV5-1 and TRBJ1-2): KAGVTQTPRYLIKTRGQQVTLSCSPISGHRSVSWYQQTPGQGLQFLFEYFSETQRNKGNFPGRFSGRQFSNSRSEMNVSTLELGDSALYLCASSLGQGAADGYTFGSGTRLTVV.